This T cell receptor (beta chain) was sequenced during a study of shared clonotypes between healthy human individuals. Per germline, CDR1 SGHRS and CDR2 YFSETQ. This CDR3 has 16 residues. V was clipped by 0 bases and J by 1 base, with 13 bases between them. The repertoire was sequenced with immunoSEQ multiplex PCR; TCRdb's copy has only in-frame clones and lacks some. The table lists more than 150,000 clones, over 85% of them singletons. The chain joins TRBV5-1 to TRBJ1-1; D is perhaps TRBD1 (5 bases). This TCR derives from a woman aged 30 to 39 in good health. The sample was naive CD4+ T cells sorted from blood. Described subset: CD45RA+ positively selected. In DNA form, the CDR3 reads TGCGCCAGCAGCTTGGTAGGTTCGGGGGGGAACACTGAAGCTTTCTTT. Its protein is CASSLVGSGGNTEAFF.